This T cell receptor beta chain comes out of a study of cytomegalovirus exposure and HLA in healthy donors. Unmatched junction bases numbered 6, after V lost 0 bases and J lost 15 bases. The CDR3 has 13 amino acids. Germline lookup yields CDR1 MGHRA and CDR2 YSYEKL. The PCR ran on 60 Vbeta and 13 Jbeta primers. The repertoire was sequenced with immunoSEQ multiplex PCR; TCRdb's copy has only in-frame clones and lacks some. This table holds a few hundred thousand clones, approximately 82% found once. The chain couples TRBV4-1 to TRBJ2-4, with 9 bases lining up with TRBD2. Sequenced material: PBMCs. This sequence was found in a woman in her fifties or sixties in good health and CMV-seropositive. The CDR3 here is CASSQDGTSIRYF. DNA of the CDR3: TGCGCCAGCAGCCAAGACGGGACTAGCATTAGGTACTTC.